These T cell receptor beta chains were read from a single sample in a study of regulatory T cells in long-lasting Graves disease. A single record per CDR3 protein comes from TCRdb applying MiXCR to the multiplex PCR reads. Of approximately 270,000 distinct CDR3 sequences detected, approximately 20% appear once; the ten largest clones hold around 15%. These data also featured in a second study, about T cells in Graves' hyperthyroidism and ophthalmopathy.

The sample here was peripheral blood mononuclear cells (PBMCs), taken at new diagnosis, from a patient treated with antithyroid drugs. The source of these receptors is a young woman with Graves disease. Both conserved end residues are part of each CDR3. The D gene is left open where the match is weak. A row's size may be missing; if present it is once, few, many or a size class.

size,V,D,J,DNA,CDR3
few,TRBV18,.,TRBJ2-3,TGTGCCAGCTCACCACAGCAGCCCAGGGCAGATACGCAGTATTTT,CASSPQQPRADTQYF
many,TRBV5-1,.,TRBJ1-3,TGCGCCAGCAGCTCCACAGGTGGGGCCAACAGGAGGAGAAACACCATATATTTT,CASSSTGGANRRRNTIYF
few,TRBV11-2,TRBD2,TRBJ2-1,TGCGCCAGCAGCCAAGACAGCGGGGGGGCCAGCAATGAGCAGTTCTTC,CASSQDSGGASNEQFF
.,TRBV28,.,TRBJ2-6,TGTGCCAGCAGTCCTCGGCCAGGGACGCCTGGGGCCAACGTCCTGACTTTC,CASSPRPGTPGANVLTF
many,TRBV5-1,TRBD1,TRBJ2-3,TGCGCCAGCAGCGTGACAGGGTGGCGCACAGATACGCAGTATTTT,CASSVTGWRTDTQYF
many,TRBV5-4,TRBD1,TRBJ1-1,TGTGCCAGCACGGGACAGGGAGCACGTGAAGCTTTCTTT,CASTGQGAREAFF
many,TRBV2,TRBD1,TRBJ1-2,TGTGCCAGCTCAGAAGATAATGACAGGGCGGATGGCTACACCTTC,CASSEDNDRADGYTF
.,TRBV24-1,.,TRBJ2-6,TGTGCCACCAGTGATTCTATCTCAGGAGCTGGGGCCAACGTCCTGACTTTC,CATSDSISGAGANVLTF
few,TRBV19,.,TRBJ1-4,TGTGCCAGTAGTATAGATGGAGATCACAGGGTTTCGTGGAATGAAAAACTGTTTTTT,CASSIDGDHRVSWNEKLFF
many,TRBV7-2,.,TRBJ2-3,TGTGCCAGCAGCTTACCTAGCACAGATACGCAGTATTTT,CASSLPSTDTQYF
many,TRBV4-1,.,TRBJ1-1,TGTGCCAGCAGCCAAGTGGGACTCACTGAAGCTTTCTTT,CASSQVGLTEAFF
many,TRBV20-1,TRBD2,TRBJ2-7,TGCAGTGCTAGAGATTTCTCCAGCGGGGGTTCCTACGAGCAGTACTTC,CSARDFSSGGSYEQYF
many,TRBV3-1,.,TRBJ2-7,TGTGCCAGCAGCCAACGAAACTACGAGCAGTACTTC,CASSQRNYEQYF
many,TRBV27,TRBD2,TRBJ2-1,TGTGCCAGCAGTTTTCAGCGGGGGAGCTCCTACAATGAGCAGTTCTTC,CASSFQRGSSYNEQFF
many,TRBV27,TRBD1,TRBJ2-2,TGTGCCAGCAGGAGACAGGGGTTCACCGGGGAGCTGTTTTTT,CASRRQGFTGELFF
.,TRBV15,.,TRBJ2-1,TGTGCCACCAGCAGGGGTTATGAAACCCTCTCGGGCTCCTACAATGAGCAGTTCTTC,CATSRGYETLSGSYNEQFF
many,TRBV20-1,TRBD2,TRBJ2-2,TGCAGTGCTTCCGGGACTAGCGACGCCGGGGAGCTGTTTTTT,CSASGTSDAGELFF
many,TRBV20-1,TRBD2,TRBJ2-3,TGCAGTGCTACACGGGGGGGCGGCGCAGATACGCAGTATTTT,CSATRGGGADTQYF
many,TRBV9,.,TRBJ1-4,TGTGCCAGCACCCCCTCGGCAGGGGCCGTAGAAAAACTGTTTTTT,CASTPSAGAVEKLFF
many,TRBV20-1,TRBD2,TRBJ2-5,TGCAGTGCACCAGCGGGGGGCGGGGAGACCCAGTACTTC,CSAPAGGGETQYF
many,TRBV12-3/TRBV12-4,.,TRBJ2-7,TGTGCCAGCAGTGAGGGCAGCTACGAGCAGTACTTC,CASSEGSYEQYF
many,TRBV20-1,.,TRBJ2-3,TGCAGTGCTAGAGGGTATGGCAAGAGCACAGATACGCAGTATTTT,CSARGYGKSTDTQYF
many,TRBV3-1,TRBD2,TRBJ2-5,TGTGCCAGCCTCGGGGGGGGCCAGGACGTAGAGACCCAGTACTTC,CASLGGGQDVETQYF
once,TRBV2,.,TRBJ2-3,TGTGCCAGCAGTGAGGTGGGGGCGACCACAGATACGCAGTATTTT,CASSEVGATTDTQYF
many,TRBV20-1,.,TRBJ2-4,TGCAATGCCATCCTTACCGAAAAAAACATTCAGTACTTC,CNAILTEKNIQYF
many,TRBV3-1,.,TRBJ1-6,TGTGCCAGCAGCCAATTGAAGAATTCACCCCTCCACTTT,CASSQLKNSPLHF
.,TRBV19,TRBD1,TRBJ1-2,TGTGCCAGTAGTATCGGACAGGGGTCCGATGGCTACACCTTC,CASSIGQGSDGYTF
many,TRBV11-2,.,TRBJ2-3,TGTGCCAGCAGCTTAGAGCCCACAGATACGCAGTATTTT,CASSLEPTDTQYF
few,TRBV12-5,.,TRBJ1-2,TGTGCTAATGGCCCCCCCCCTACAGGGAAGGCTAACTATGGCTACACCTTC,CANGPPPTGKANYGYTF
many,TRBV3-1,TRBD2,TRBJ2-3,TGTGCCAGCAGTCTCTTACTAGCGGGGACCTCAGATACGCAGTATTTT,CASSLLLAGTSDTQYF
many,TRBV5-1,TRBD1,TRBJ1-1,TGCGCCAGCAGCTTGGAGGGGGCTACAGATGAAGCTTTCTTT,CASSLEGATDEAFF
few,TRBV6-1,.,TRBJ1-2,TGTGCCAGCAGTGGCGGGGGCAGCTATGGCTACACCTTC,CASSGGGSYGYTF
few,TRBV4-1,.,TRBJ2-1,TGCGCCAGCAGCCATGGGCCGAGCGAAATAGGTGAGCAGTTCTTC,CASSHGPSEIGEQFF